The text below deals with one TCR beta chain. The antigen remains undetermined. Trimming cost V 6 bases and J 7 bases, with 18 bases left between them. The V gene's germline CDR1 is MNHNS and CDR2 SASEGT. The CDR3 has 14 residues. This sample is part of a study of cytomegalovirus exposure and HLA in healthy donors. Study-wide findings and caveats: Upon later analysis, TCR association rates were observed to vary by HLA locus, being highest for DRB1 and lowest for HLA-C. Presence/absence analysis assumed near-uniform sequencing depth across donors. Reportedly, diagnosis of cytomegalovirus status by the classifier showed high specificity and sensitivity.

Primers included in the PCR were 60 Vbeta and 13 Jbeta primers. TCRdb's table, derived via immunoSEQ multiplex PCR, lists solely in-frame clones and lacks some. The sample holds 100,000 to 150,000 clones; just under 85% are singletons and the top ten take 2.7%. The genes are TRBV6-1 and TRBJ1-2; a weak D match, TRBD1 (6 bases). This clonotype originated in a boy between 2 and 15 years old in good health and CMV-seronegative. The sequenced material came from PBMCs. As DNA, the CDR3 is TGTGCCAGCAGCACAGGGCTCGGCCTATTTGGCTACACCTTC. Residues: CASSTGLGLFGYTF.